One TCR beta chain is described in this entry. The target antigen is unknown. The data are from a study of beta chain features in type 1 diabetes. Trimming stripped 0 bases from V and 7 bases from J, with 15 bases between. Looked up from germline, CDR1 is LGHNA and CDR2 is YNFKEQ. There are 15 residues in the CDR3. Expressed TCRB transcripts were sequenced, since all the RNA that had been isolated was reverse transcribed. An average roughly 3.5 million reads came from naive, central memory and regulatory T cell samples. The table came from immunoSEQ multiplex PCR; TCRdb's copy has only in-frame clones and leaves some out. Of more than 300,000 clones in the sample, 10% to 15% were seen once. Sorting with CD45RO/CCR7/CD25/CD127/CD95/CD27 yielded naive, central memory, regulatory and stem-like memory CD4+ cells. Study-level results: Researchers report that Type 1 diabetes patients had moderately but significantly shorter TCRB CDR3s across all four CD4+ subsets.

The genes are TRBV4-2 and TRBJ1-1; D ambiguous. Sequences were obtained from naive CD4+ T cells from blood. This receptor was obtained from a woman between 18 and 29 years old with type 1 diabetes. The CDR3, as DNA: TGTGCCAGCAGCCAAGATCGGAGGGCCCGGATTGAAGCTTTCTTT. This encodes CASSQDRRARIEAFF.